This T cell receptor beta chain was captured in a study of siplizumab effects on memory and regulatory T cells. General study findings and limits: Whether proliferating Tregs in siplizumab cultures suppress was not functionally confirmed. Treg-derived clones made up an average of 68.8% of mappable alloreactive CD4+ clones with siplizumab and 25% to 30% in controls. Mapping to unstimulated subsets was achieved for only a minor fraction of alloreactive clones.

Germline CDR1 SGHRS, CDR2 YFSETQ. The CDR3 spans 11 residues. The J segment lost 12 bases and the V segment lost 4 bases, leaving 7 bases of the junction unmatched. The table came from immunoSEQ multiplex PCR; TCRdb's copy has only in-frame clones and leaves some out. Altogether around 6,700 clones are present, about 60% being singletons, with the ten largest covering approximately 16%. A few counts support this clone. What it binds is unknown. The chain carries TRBV5-1 and TRBJ2-7, with 7 positions matching TRBD1. This clonotype originated in a human donor in good health. The sequenced material came from effector memory CD8+ T cells sorted from blood. As to subset: unstimulated CD8+ effector memory T cells. Written as DNA, the CDR3 is TGCGCCAGCAGCGACGGGACAGAAGCGTACTTC. It translates to CASSDGTEAYF.